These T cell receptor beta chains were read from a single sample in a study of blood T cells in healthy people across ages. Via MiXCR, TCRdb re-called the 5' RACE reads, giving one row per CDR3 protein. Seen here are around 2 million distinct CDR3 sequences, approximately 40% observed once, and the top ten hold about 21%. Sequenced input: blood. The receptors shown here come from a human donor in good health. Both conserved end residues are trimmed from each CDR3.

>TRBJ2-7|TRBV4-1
ASSQYLIREAYEQY
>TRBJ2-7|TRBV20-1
SARDSGTSAYEQY
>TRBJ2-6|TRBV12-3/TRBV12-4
AGTLRGSGANVRT
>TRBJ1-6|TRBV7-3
ASSSTGFVNSPLH
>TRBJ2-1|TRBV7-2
ASSLGALAGGNSYNEQF
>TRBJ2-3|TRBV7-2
ASSLVGTFASPDTQY
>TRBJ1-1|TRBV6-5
ASSWGQVHTEAF
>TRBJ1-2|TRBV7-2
ASSYLGSGLNYGYT
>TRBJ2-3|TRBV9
ASSVAVLAGVTDTQY
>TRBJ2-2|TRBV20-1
SARDGRTGNTGELF
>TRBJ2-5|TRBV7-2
ASSSGGPAETQY
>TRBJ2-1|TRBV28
ACRGSGDYNEQF
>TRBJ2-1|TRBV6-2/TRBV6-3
ASSYSFRGNLYNEQF
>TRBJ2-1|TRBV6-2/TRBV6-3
ASTPDSSYNEQF
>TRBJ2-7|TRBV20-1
SARSPSGGTVLYEQY
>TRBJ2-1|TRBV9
ASSPQGVAYNEQF
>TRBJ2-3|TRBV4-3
ASSLRLAGGLDTQY
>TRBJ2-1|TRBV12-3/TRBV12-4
ASSPTVSSYNEQF
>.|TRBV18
ASSPSRDYEQY
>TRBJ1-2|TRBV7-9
ATSVRDRGAHGYT
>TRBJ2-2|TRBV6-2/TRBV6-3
ASSWEVGELF
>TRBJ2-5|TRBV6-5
ASSYATSFVRRSQETQY
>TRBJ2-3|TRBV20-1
SAPKVSWPLLDTQY
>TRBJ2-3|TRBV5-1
ASSLPTSDGTDTQY
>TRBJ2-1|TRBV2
ASSPTRQVGNEQF
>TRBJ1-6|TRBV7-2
ASSLERGYNSPLH
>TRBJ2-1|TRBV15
ATSSILSGDYNEQF
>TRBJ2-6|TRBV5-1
ASSVRPDRFLAGANVLT
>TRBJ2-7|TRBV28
ASSLYRGGLAGGHTSSYEQY
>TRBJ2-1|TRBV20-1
STRASRSVRGGFNEQF
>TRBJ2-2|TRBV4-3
ASSQDQGSEGYGSGELF
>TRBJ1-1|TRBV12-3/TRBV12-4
ASSDFGATEAF
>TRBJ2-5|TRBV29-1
SVGTPQTAQETQY
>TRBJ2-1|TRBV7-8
ASSPSEGSYNEQF
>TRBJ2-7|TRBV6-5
ASSYSRAGGHYEQY
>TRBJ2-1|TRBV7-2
ASSRGGQLGNEQF
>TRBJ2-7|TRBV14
ACSQGTGGTYEQY
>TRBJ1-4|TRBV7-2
ASSSQGRYEKLF
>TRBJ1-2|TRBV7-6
ASSLDGLYNGYT
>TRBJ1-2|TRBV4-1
ASSQERLAAYGYT
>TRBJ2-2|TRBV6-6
ASIGLGTTNTGELF
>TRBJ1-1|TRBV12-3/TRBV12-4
ASEARGSTEAF
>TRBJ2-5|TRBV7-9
ASSPGDKSETQY